This TCR beta chain stems from a study of Ad26.COV2.S vaccination and SARS-CoV-2 variants. Clones were sequenced by immunoSEQ multiplex PCR, and TCRdb holds only the in-frame ones, with some missing. Of around 450,000 clones listed, 80% to 90% were seen once; the top ten hold 1.7%. As to treatment: over 15 received Ad26.COV2.S at low or high dose, single or two shots; 5 received placebo; per-sample allocation not given. Specimens were obtained on day 63 following the first vaccine or placebo injection. CDR1 and CDR2 from the germline V gene are SGHTA and FQGTGA. The V end lost 1 base, the J end lost 2 bases, and 15 bases lay between the germline ends. This CDR3 region has 17 residues.

This chain joins TRBV7-3 and TRBJ2-1; possibly TRBD2 for D (5 bases). This TCR was sampled from a person between 18 and 65 years old who received the Ad26.COV2.S COVID-19 vaccine or a placebo. Sequencing was performed on peripheral blood, taken in a trial of Ad26.COV2.S vaccine versus placebo. This CDR3 reads CASSLSGGSKAYNEQFF. The CDR3 coding sequence is TGTGCCAGCAGCTTAAGTGGTGGGAGTAAGGCCTACAATGAGCAGTTCTTC.